This T cell receptor beta chain was documented in a study of blood T cells in healthy people across ages. Overall study results and limits: There was no known CMV status for donors, so expanded clonotype changes were possibly confounded. Whereas aged donors had fewer naive CD4+ cells, long-lived donors had more of them and higher diversity.

Caucasian individuals from Russia who were healthy and aged 6 to 90 acted as donors. Germline V gives CDR1 KGHSH, CDR2 LQKENI. The CDR3 has 16 amino acids. The sample holds a few counts of this clonotype. Its antigen is undetermined. Then a second PCR, running roughly 7 to 11 cycles, was carried out with a sample-barcoded 5' primer and a J-beta primer mix. Every cDNA molecule carried a tag from a template-switch adaptor bearing 12 random nucleotides. TCRdb called the 5' RACE reads again in MiXCR, with one record for every CDR3 protein. The sample has around 620,000 distinct CDR3 sequences, 25% to 30% seen once.

The chain couples TRBV18 to TRBJ2-5; 8 nucleotides match TRBD2. TRBJ2-1 matches the DNA end more closely, so the J call is doubtful. This receptor was taken from an older woman in good health. Material for sequencing was blood. Written as DNA, the CDR3 is TGTGCCAGCTCACCCAACCCACTAGCGGCCGGGGGTGAGCAGTTCTTC. Amino acids: CASSPNPLAAGGEQFF.